This TCR beta chain originates from a study of response to subunit inactivated influenza vaccine. Regarding the study as a whole: That few new T cells are recruited by each seasonal influenza vaccination was the authors' suggestion.

Trimming cost V 3 bases and J 4 bases; bases outside gene matches: 7. CDR1 DFQATT and CDR2 SNEGSKA come from the germline V gene (reference sequence). CDR3 length: 15 amino acids. Each CDR3 protein gets one entry after TCRdb re-called the RT-PCR reads with MiXCR. The sample carries about 180,000 distinct CDR3 sequences, 7.5% to 10% recorded once. As regards this clonotype: The antigen is not known.

V and J are TRBV20-1 and TRBJ1-3, with 9 bases matching TRBD1. The input for sequencing was non-naive T cells sorted from PBMCs, taken on the day of vaccination. The sequence was obtained from a man aged 50 or older who received an inactivated influenza vaccine. The CDR3 reads CSASTGGRSGNTIYF. The CDR3 DNA follows: TGCAGTGCTAGTACAGGGGGCCGTTCGGGAAACACCATATATTTT.